Below, one T cell receptor beta chain is given with its context. The data were obtained in a study of cytomegalovirus exposure and HLA in healthy donors. Germline V lookup: CDR1 GTSNPN, CDR2 SVGIG (reference sequence). V lost 2 bases to trimming and J lost 6 bases, with 20 bases between them. The CDR3 covers 15 residues. The primer mix had 60 Vbeta and 13 Jbeta primers. Data came from immunoSEQ multiplex PCR; TCRdb stores just in-frame clones and leaves some out. The sample table includes roughly 53,000 clones. The genes are TRBV30 and TRBJ2-7, with D possibly TRBD2 on 6 matching bases. The TCR originated in a female donor in good health and CMV-seronegative. The specimen was PBMCs. CDR3 residues: CAWSPPGSYLGEQYF. For the CDR3, the DNA is TGTGCCTGGAGTCCCCCCGGGAGCTACCTAGGCGAGCAGTACTTC.